Detailed here is one T cell receptor (beta chain). The antigen remains unidentified. Treatment-naive patients with stable or active relapsing-remitting disease served as multiple sclerosis controls. Negative isolation was applied to CD8+ and CD4+ T cells, and FACS enrichment was applied to TEMRA cells. Reverse transcription of about 0.5 to 1 ug RNA used random hexamers. TCRdb reprocessed the immunoSEQ multiplex PCR reads with MiXCR, giving one entry per CDR3 protein. The table shows some 400,000 distinct CDR3 sequences, with about 85% occurring only once. This record belongs to a study of CD8 T cells in Susac syndrome. This CDR3 is built from 15 residues. With 5 bases clipped from V and 6 bases from J, the junction kept 3 bases outside the gene matches. Germline CDR1 is LNHNV and CDR2 is YYDKDF (reference sequence). Overall study results and limits: Individuals included in the TCR sequencing and HLA analysis were acknowledged by the study to be relatively few in number.

The rearrangement joins TRBV15 to TRBJ2-1; 14 positions agree with TRBD2. This TCR was recovered from a human donor with multiple sclerosis. The sequenced sample consisted of CD8+ T cells from PBMCs. CDR3 sequence: CATSRGTSGSNEQFF. In nucleotides, the CDR3 is TGTGCCACCAGCCGAGGGACTAGCGGGAGCAATGAGCAGTTCTTC.